What follows is one TCR beta chain and its context. Germline V gene sequence: CDR1 PRHDT, CDR2 FYEKMQ (reference sequence). With 6 bases clipped from V and 3 bases from J, the junction kept 10 bases outside the gene matches. The CDR3 totals 15 residues. This record comes from a study of blood T cell repertoires in COVID-19. Using immunoSEQ multiplex PCR, the repertoire was profiled, and TCRdb retains in-frame clones only, with some absent. The sample consists of roughly 30,000 clones, 93% of them appearing once. The TCR originated in a human donor in a cohort sampled during active COVID-19. This rearrangement joins TRBV13 to TRBJ2-7; 8 nucleotides match TRBD1. The sample was peripheral blood. The CDR3 region is CASRKRGTGRYEQYF. The CDR3 DNA follows: TGTGCCAGCAGAAAAAGGGGGACAGGACGCTACGAGCAGTACTTC.